The 28 T cell receptor beta chains in this list originate from one sample, sequenced in a study of Graves' ophthalmopathy and Graves' hyperthyroidism. RNA transcripts were the template, and TCR beta CDR3 regions were amplified from them. The authors performed first-round RT-PCR with HTBI primers and then a second-round multiplex PCR. One entry per CDR3 protein results from TCRdb running MiXCR on the multiplex PCR reads. The sample includes over a million distinct CDR3 sequences, less than 45% of them seen just once. The sample taken for sequencing was peripheral blood or thyroid tissue (not recorded which). These TCRs come from an adult man with Graves' hyperthyroidism.

A few counts support this clonotype. The J gene is TRBJ2-7, the V gene TRBV4-1, with D possibly called TRBD1 or TRBD2 (6 bases each). CDR3 length: 14 residues. Germline V lookup: CDR1 MGHRA, CDR2 YSYEKL. The V and J ends lost 3 bases and 3 bases respectively, with 12 bases between them. For the CDR3, the DNA is TGCGCCAGCAGCCAGGTCGGGGGCGTCTACGAGCAGTACTTC. This translates into CASSQVGGVYEQYF.

CDR3 bases: TGTGCCAGCAGTTTTATAGGGGGCAGGAATCAGCCCCAGCATTTT. Protein: CASSFIGGRNQPQHF. The chain has TRBV27 and TRBJ1-5, with TRBD1 identical over 7 bases. Per the germline V gene, CDR1 is MNHEY and CDR2 is SMNVEV (reference sequence). CDR3 size: 15 residues. Unmatched junction bases numbered 6, after V lost 3 bases and J lost 4 bases.

This clonotype has a handful of counts. The chain couples TRBV4-3 to TRBJ2-2; 10 nucleotides match TRBD1. CDR3 length equals 15 residues. V lost 5 bases to trimming and J lost 6 bases; unmatched junction nucleotides: 6. The germline CDR1 and CDR2 sequences are LGHNA and YSLEER. The CDR3 here is CASSWGQGRSGELFF. CDR3 in DNA: TGCGCCAGCAGCTGGGGACAGGGGAGGTCCGGGGAGCTGTTTTTT.

The CDR3 bases are TGTGCCAGCAGTGAATTCAACAGGGTATATGGCTACACCTTC. Its translation: CASSEFNRVYGYTF. The chain has TRBV25-1 and TRBJ1-2; D perhaps matches TRBD1 (6 bases). The V end was cut by 1 base, the J end by 5 bases, with 11 bases between. The germline V gene encodes CDR1 MGHDK and CDR2 SYGVNS. This CDR3 spans 14 amino acids.

This clonotype appeared a few times. This chain joins TRBV18 and TRBJ1-5, with 8 bases that match TRBD1. There are 15 residues in the CDR3. Losses at the gene ends were 3 bases for V and 5 bases for J; bases not matched to a gene: 6. Per the germline V gene, CDR1 is KGHSH and CDR2 is LQKENI. This CDR3 reads CASSPIQGGYQPQHF. The CDR3 DNA follows: TGTGCCAGCTCACCCATACAGGGGGGATATCAGCCCCAGCATTTT.

Details on this clonotype: A single base separates this from a much larger clone, so it may be a read error. V gene TRBV10-3 combines with J gene TRBJ2-5; D is uncertain. The CDR3 has 13 residues. Looked up from germline, CDR1 is ENHRY and CDR2 is SYGVKD. V lost 5 bases to trimming and J lost 1 base, with 8 bases between them. CDR3: CAISYLFQETQYF. The CDR3 coding sequence is TGTGCCATCAGTTACCTGTTCCAAGAGACCCAGTACTTC.

This chain uses TRBV10-3 with TRBJ1-6; TRBD1 might be the D (5 bases). The germline V gene encodes CDR1 ENHRY and CDR2 SYGVKD. V shed 1 base and J shed 10 bases, with 11 bases lying between them. This CDR3 has 14 amino acids. CDR3 sequence: CAISELGEGSPLHF. Here the CDR3 DNA reads TGTGCCATCAGTGAGTTAGGGGAGGGCTCACCCCTCCACTTT.

This clonotype was counted a few times. V is TRBV10-3 and J is TRBJ2-5; D remains ambiguous. V was pared by 0 bases and J by 7 bases, with 3 bases between. Germline V CDR1 and CDR2: ENHRY, SYGVKD. The CDR3 has 11 amino acids. The CDR3 loop reads CAISESGTQYF. CDR3 nucleotide sequence: TGTGCCATCAGTGAGTCAGGGACCCAGTACTTC.

This clonotype has more than one count but fewer than ten. The V call is TRBV11-2, the J call TRBJ1-2; D remains unclear. V was trimmed by 5 bases and J by 2 bases, leaving 12 bases between them. The CDR3 has 14 amino acids. Germline assignment: CDR1 SGHAT and CDR2 FQNNGV. CDR3 nucleotide sequence: TGTGCCAGCAGCATATCGGACGGCAACTATGGCTACACCTTC. It codes for CASSISDGNYGYTF.

This clonotype was found many times. V is TRBV7-2 and J is TRBJ1-4; D remains unclear. CDR1 is SGHTA and CDR2 is FQGNSA in the germline V gene. The V end lost 6 bases, the J end lost 6 bases, and 17 bases lay between the germline ends. CDR3 size: 15 residues. The CDR3 DNA is TGTGCCAGCAGATTGGGCCCCCTCGGCCATGAAAAACTGTTTTTT. Translating it yields CASRLGPLGHEKLFF.

For the CDR3, the DNA is TGTGCCAGCAGCGAGTGGACAGGGGGCAATGAGCAGTTCTTC. It codes for CASSEWTGGNEQFF. The chain joins TRBV9 to TRBJ2-1; TRBD1 matches 10 bases. CDR3 length equals 14 residues. The junction had 3 bases not matched to a gene; V was cut back by 3 bases and J by 6 bases. Germline CDR1 SGDLS, CDR2 YYNGEE.

This rearrangement joins TRBV5-4 to TRBJ2-7; a possible D gene is TRBD2 (7 bases). The length of the CDR3 is 16 residues. Looked up from germline, CDR1 is SGHNT and CDR2 is YYREEE (reference sequence). V lost 4 bases, J lost 7 bases, and 24 bases lay in between. CDR3 amino acids: CASSPQARVEGGEQYF. CDR3 coding DNA: TGTGCCAGCAGCCCCCAGGCGCGGGTGGAGGGGGGGGAGCAGTACTTC.

This clonotype was counted only a few times. The V call is TRBV11-2, the J call TRBJ1-5; D not certain. This CDR3 has 13 residues. Germline V gives CDR1 SGHAT, CDR2 FQNNGV. Trimming left V 5 bases short and J 6 bases short, with 11 bases between. CDR3 loop: CASSPAAGQPQHF. The CDR3 DNA sequence: TGTGCCAGCAGCCCAGCAGCGGGTCAGCCCCAGCATTTT.

The rearrangement uses TRBV29-1 and TRBJ1-1; 8 bases agree with TRBD1. J gave up 0 bases and V 6 bases, and 3 bases lay outside the gene matches. Germline V CDR1 and CDR2: SQVTM, ANQGSEA. This CDR3 is built from 13 residues. The CDR3 DNA sequence: TGCAGCGTGACAGGGGTCATGAACACTGAAGCTTTCTTT. Translating it yields CSVTGVMNTEAFF.

This clonotype was observed a handful of times. The chain employs TRBV4-2 and TRBJ2-6; a possible D gene is TRBD1 (5 bases). V lost 1 base to trimming and J lost 0 bases, with 16 bases between them. Looked up from germline, CDR1 is LGHNA and CDR2 is YNFKEQ. The CDR3 runs to 19 residues. The CDR3 DNA reads as TGTGCCAGCAGCCAAGGGCAGGGAAAAGGTGGCTCTGGGGCCAACGTCCTGACTTTC. Its translation: CASSQGQGKGGSGANVLTF.

The chain carries TRBV7-9 and TRBJ1-2; D not resolved. This CDR3 contains 15 residues. Germline-derived CDR1 and CDR2 are SEHNR and FQNEAQ (reference sequence). V lost 5 bases and J lost 2, with 15 bases in between. DNA for the CDR3: TGTGCCAGCAGCCCTCTACTAGCGGGGAACTATGGCTACACCTTC. Protein product: CASSPLLAGNYGYTF.

The CDR3 sequence is CASSGSDTQETQYF. In DNA, the CDR3 is TGTGCCAGTAGTGGATCCGATACTCAAGAGACCCAGTACTTC. This sequence joins TRBV19 and TRBJ2-5; D remains ambiguous. CDR1 and CDR2 from the germline V gene are LNHDA and SQIVND (reference sequence). The V gene lost 5 bases and the J gene lost 2 bases, with 12 bases spanning the gap. CDR3 length: 14 residues.

This clonotype was seen at least ten times. The J gene is TRBJ2-7, the V gene TRBV4-2, with 7 bases identical to TRBD1. The junction had 5 bases not matched to a gene; V was cut back by 1 base and J by 5 bases. CDR3 size: 14 residues. CDR1 and CDR2 (germline): LGHNA, YNFKEQ. The CDR3 DNA is TGTGCCAGCAGCCAAGGCTCAGGGGGAGACGAGCAGTACTTC. It codes for CASSQGSGGDEQYF.

About this clonotype: One junction end does not reproduce the germline sequence, and a read error may be involved. The chain recombines TRBV4-3 with TRBJ2-3, with a weak D call TRBD2 (5 bases). CDR1 is LGHNA and CDR2 is YSLEER in the germline V gene. The CDR3 contains 14 residues. The CDR3 DNA reads TGCGCCGGCAGCCAAGAGGACTCGGCAGATACGCAGTATTTT. This codes for CAGSQEDSADTQYF.

This clonotype was found many times. This rearrangement joins TRBV12-3 or TRBV12-4 to TRBJ1-1; maybe TRBD1 (5 bases). V shed 5 bases and J shed 6 bases, with 10 bases lying between them. CDR3 length equals 12 residues. The CDR3 protein is CASSTPTAEAFF. Here the CDR3 DNA reads TGTGCCAGCAGTACTCCGACAGCTGAAGCTTTCTTT.

Ten or more counts support this clonotype. CDR3 nucleotides: TGTGCCAGCCGGCGAGCCCCCCAACCCGGGGAGCTGTTTTTT. Translation: CASRRAPQPGELFF. V is TRBV19 and J is TRBJ2-2; D is unresolved. The CDR3 runs to 14 residues. CDR1 and CDR2 from the germline V gene are LNHDA and SQIVND (reference sequence). V lost 9 bases, J lost 6 bases, and 17 bases lay in between.

The sample holds many counts of this clonotype. The rearrangement joins TRBV20-1 to TRBJ1-6, with D tentatively TRBD1 (5 bases). The CDR3 covers 12 residues. The germline V gene encodes CDR1 DFQATT and CDR2 SNEGSKA (reference sequence). Trimming removed 2 bases from V and 9 bases from J, with 8 bases in between. The CDR3 loop is CSARRQRSPLHF. CDR3 sequence (DNA): TGCAGTGCTAGAAGACAGCGTTCACCCCTCCACTTT.

The chain has TRBV7-6 and TRBJ2-7; possibly TRBD2 for D (5 bases). The J call may be wrong; the DNA end is better matched by TRBJ2-1. The CDR3 length is 13 residues. Looked up from germline, CDR1 is SGHVS and CDR2 is FNYEAQ. The DNA for the CDR3 is TGTGCCAGCAGCTTAGCGGTACGGGGAGAGCAGTTCTTC. This codes for CASSLAVRGEQFF.

This clonotype was counted only a few times. V usage is TRBV27 and J usage is TRBJ1-4, with a tentative D call TRBD1 (5 bases). V was shortened by 10 bases and J by 2 bases, with 14 bases between the two germline ends. The CDR3 loop spans 14 amino acids. Germline CDR1 MNHEY, CDR2 SMNVEV (reference sequence). CDR3 loop: CATRPRGTNEKLFF. The CDR3 bases are TGTGCCACGCGACCAAGGGGTACTAATGAAAAACTGTTTTTT.

This clonotype was counted many times. For the CDR3, the DNA is TGTGCCAGCAGCGGCCAGGGGGCTGTCGCGGAAAATGGCTACACCTTC. It yields the protein CASSGQGAVAENGYTF. The chain links TRBV7-3 to TRBJ1-2, with 8 bases that match TRBD1. The CDR3 sequence is 16 residues long. Germline lookup yields CDR1 SGHTA and CDR2 FQGTGA. J was trimmed by 6 bases and V by 5 bases; bases with no gene match: 14.

This clonotype was detected only a few times. The chain combines TRBV5-4 with TRBJ2-5; 10 nucleotides align to TRBD2. V lost 2 bases to trimming and J lost 3 bases; unmatched junction nucleotides: 4. Looked up from germline, CDR1 is SGHNT and CDR2 is YYREEE (reference sequence). The CDR3 runs 15 residues. The CDR3: CASSLAGGPEETQYF. The CDR3, as DNA: TGTGCCAGCAGCTTAGCGGGAGGGCCGGAAGAGACCCAGTACTTC.

The chain joins TRBV10-3 to TRBJ1-2, with D perhaps TRBD1 (5 bases). CDR3 size: 17 residues. Trimming shortened V by 0 bases and J by 4 bases, and 18 bases separated the two germline ends. CDR1 and CDR2 from the germline V gene are ENHRY and SYGVKD. The CDR3 coding sequence is TGTGCCATCAGTGAGTCGATTATCGGCAGGGTCTTCTATGGCTACACCTTC. It is translated as CAISESIIGRVFYGYTF.

This clonotype has only a few counts. The V gene is TRBV12-3 or TRBV12-4, the J gene TRBJ1-2; D unresolved. The CDR3 sequence is 14 residues long. Trimming left V 3 bases short and J 4 bases short, with 12 bases between. CDR3 in DNA: TGTGCCAGCAGTTTGCTTGGGTCGGCCTATGGCTACACCTTC. Residues: CASSLLGSAYGYTF.